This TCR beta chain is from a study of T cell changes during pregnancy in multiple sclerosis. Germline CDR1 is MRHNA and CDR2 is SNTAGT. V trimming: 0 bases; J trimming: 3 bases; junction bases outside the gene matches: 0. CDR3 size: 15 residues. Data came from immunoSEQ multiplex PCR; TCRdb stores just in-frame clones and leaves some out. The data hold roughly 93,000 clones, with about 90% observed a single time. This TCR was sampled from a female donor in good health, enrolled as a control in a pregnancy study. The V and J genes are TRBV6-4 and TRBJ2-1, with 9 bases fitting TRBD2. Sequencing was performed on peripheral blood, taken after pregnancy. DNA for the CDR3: TGTGCCAGCAGTGACTCAGCGGGGGGCTACAATGAGCAGTTCTTC. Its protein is CASSDSAGGYNEQFF.